This T cell receptor beta chain was recovered during a study of vaccination and CD4 T cells after COVID-19. Concerning this clonotype itself: Antigen specificity is unknown.

Study findings and constraints: Going from about 20 to 38, median SARS-CoV-2-reactive clonotypes did not rise significantly.

As for treatment: roughly ten-day PBMC culture with coronavirus spike peptide pools or control peptides (ViraFEST assay). Negative-selection isolation of CD4+ T cells was performed after around ten days of culture. The CDR3 sequence is 13 residues long. Germline V gene sequence: CDR1 DFQATT, CDR2 SNEGSKA (reference sequence). The germline V and J ends were trimmed by 5 bases and 0 bases, with 10 bases remaining between them. Cultured CD4+ T-cell DNA underwent Oncomine TCR Beta short-read sequencing. TCRdb fed the PCR reads into MiXCR, producing one record per CDR3 protein. The table includes under 15,000 distinct CDR3 sequences, about 56% detected once.

The receptor was isolated from a human donor who had recovered from COVID-19. Sequenced input: CD4+ T cells from blood, cultured in vitro. The chain recombines TRBV20-1 with TRBJ1-1, with D tentatively TRBD1 (6 bases). The CDR3: CSAPGTMNTEAFF. CDR3 coding DNA: TGCAGTGCTCCGGGGACAATGAACACTGAAGCTTTCTTT.